The 11 T cell receptor beta chains reported below all come from one sample, sequenced in a study of CD8 T cells in Susac syndrome. RNA in amounts of roughly 0.5 to 1 ug was reverse transcribed with random hexamers. One entry per CDR3 protein results from TCRdb running MiXCR on the immunoSEQ multiplex PCR reads. The table has some 94,000 distinct CDR3 sequences, about 93% seen once. Sequences were obtained from CD4+ T cells from PBMCs. The source of these receptors is a human donor with Susac syndrome.

This chain joins TRBV7-7 and TRBJ2-2; tentatively, D is TRBD1 or TRBD2 (5 bases each). V shed 5 bases and J shed 4 bases, with 8 bases lying between them. This CDR3 has 13 amino acids. Germline V lookup: CDR1 SSHAT, CDR2 FNYEAQ (reference sequence). DNA of the CDR3: TGTGCCAGCAGCCGGGGCCCCACCGGGGAGCTGTTTTTT. It yields the protein CASSRGPTGELFF.

This clonotype appeared a single time. The CDR3 DNA sequence: TGTGCCAGCAGCCAAGAAACAGTGTCTAATTCACCCCTCCACTTT. It translates to CASSQETVSNSPLHF. The chain joins TRBV3-1 to TRBJ1-6; D remains ambiguous. There are 15 residues in the CDR3. Germline lookup yields CDR1 LGHDT and CDR2 YNNKEL (reference sequence). V dropped 0 bases and J dropped 6 bases, with 9 bases sitting between them.

This clonotype was seen only a few times. This rearrangement joins TRBV6-1 to TRBJ1-4, with 7 bases that match TRBD1. This CDR3 is 14 amino acids long. The trim removed 5 bases at V and 8 bases at J, leaving 8 bases unmatched. Germline V gives CDR1 MNHNS, CDR2 SASEGT. The CDR3 sequence is CASSLEGAWEKLFF. The CDR3 bases are TGTGCCAGCAGTTTAGAGGGGGCTTGGGAAAAACTGTTTTTT.

V usage is TRBV7-3 and J usage is TRBJ2-3, with TRBD2 matching over 12 bases. Germline CDR1 and CDR2: SGHTA and FQGTGA. V dropped 0 bases and J dropped 4; count of bases not matched to a gene: 5. The CDR3 is 17 residues long. This chain's CDR3 is CASSLTGLAGGADTQYF. CDR3 nucleotides: TGTGCCAGCAGCTTAACTGGGCTAGCGGGGGGGGCAGATACGCAGTATTTT.

The rearrangement links TRBV20-1 to TRBJ2-7; TRBD1 is a possible D gene (5 bases). Germline V gene data show CDR1 as DFQATT and CDR2 as SNEGSKA (reference sequence). CDR3 length equals 14 residues. The V and J ends lost 0 bases and 3 bases respectively, with 12 bases between them. Here the CDR3 reads CSARDRQGFYEQYF. CDR3 bases: TGCAGTGCTAGAGATCGGCAGGGCTTCTACGAGCAGTACTTC.

The chain couples TRBV3-1 to TRBJ2-5; 8 bases align to TRBD2. Trimming at V came to 1 base and at J to 5 bases, leaving 6 bases not matched to a gene. The CDR3 covers 15 residues. Germline CDR1 and CDR2: LGHDT and YNNKEL (reference sequence). The CDR3 sequence: CASSQAGGAAETQYF. The CDR3 DNA reads TGTGCCAGCAGCCAAGCCGGGGGGGCCGCTGAGACCCAGTACTTC.

V and J are TRBV4-1 and TRBJ2-3; D unresolved. The CDR3 runs 12 residues. Trimming cost V 0 bases and J 8 bases, with 6 bases left between them. Germline assignment: CDR1 MGHRA and CDR2 YSYEKL. Here the CDR3 reads CASSQEERTQYF. The CDR3 coding sequence is TGCGCCAGCAGCCAAGAGGAGCGTACGCAGTATTTT.

The rearrangement joins TRBV28 to TRBJ2-4, with 13 bases that match TRBD2. This CDR3 is 15 amino acids long. The J segment lost 7 bases and the V segment lost 6 bases, leaving 6 bases of the junction unmatched. Germline lookup yields CDR1 MDHEN and CDR2 SYDVKM. CDR3 nucleotides: TGTGCCAGCAGCCTACTAGCGGGGGGGCTGAACATTCAGTACTTC. Translation: CASSLLAGGLNIQYF.

The V gene is TRBV20-1, the J gene TRBJ1-6; 10 bases match TRBD1. The CDR3 sequence is 14 residues long. CDR1 is DFQATT and CDR2 is SNEGSKA in the germline V gene (reference sequence). The trim removed 5 bases at V and 5 bases at J, leaving 3 bases unmatched. The CDR3 here is CSAWDRGNNSPLHF. In nucleotides, the CDR3 is TGCAGTGCTTGGGACAGGGGAAATAATTCACCCCTCCACTTT.

This chain's CDR3 is CSVEDHKGVGYTF. The CDR3 coding sequence is TGCAGCGTTGAAGATCATAAGGGCGTCGGCTACACCTTC. The V gene is TRBV29-1, the J gene TRBJ1-2; D remains unclear. The V end lost 0 bases, the J end lost 8 bases, and 13 bases lay between the germline ends. CDR1 and CDR2 from the germline V gene are SQVTM and ANQGSEA. The CDR3 is made up of 13 amino acids.

J is TRBJ1-5 and V is TRBV24-1; D is perhaps TRBD1 (6 bases). V lost 9 bases to trimming and J lost 5 bases, with 13 bases between them. This CDR3 contains 13 residues. Germline V lookup: CDR1 KGHDR, CDR2 SFDVKD. CDR3 sequence reads: CATSDRGDQPQHF. DNA of the CDR3: TGTGCCACCTCGGACAGAGGGGATCAGCCCCAGCATTTT.